This TCR beta chain was identified during a study of T cell clones after liver transplantation. Sequenced by immunoSEQ multiplex PCR; TCRdb stores in-frame clones only, minus some. Of 60,000 or so clones in the sample, about 64% were seen once. The clonotype comes from a human donor who received a liver transplant. The sample consisted of CD4+ T cells from blood, taken before liver transplant.

As DNA, the CDR3 is TGTGCCATCAGTCGGGGGGGCCCCACGTACGAGCAGTACTTC. This encodes CAISRGGPTYEQYF. V usage is TRBV10-3 and J usage is TRBJ2-7, with 8 bases identical to TRBD2. V lost 5 bases, J lost 4 bases, and 7 bases stayed unmatched. The CDR3 is 14 amino acids. The germline V gene has CDR1 ENHRY and CDR2 SYGVKD.